This T cell receptor beta chain was sequenced during a study of T-cell memory formation after mild COVID-19. General observations from the study: The study detected some responding clones in pre-infection memory, suggesting cross-reactive memory joined. Confirmation of SARS-CoV-2 specificity was lacking for second-wave clones peaking day 37.

TCRdb reanalysed the 5' RACE reads using MiXCR and keeps one entry per CDR3 protein. Found here are about 160,000 distinct CDR3 sequences, 30% to 35% of them singletons; the top ten hold around 13%. This CDR3 has 13 amino acids. CDR1 and CDR2 (germline): MGHDK, SYGVNS. The germline V and J ends were trimmed by 4 bases and 6 bases, with 9 bases remaining between them. This clonotype has only a few counts. Its target is not known. This chain links TRBV25-1 with TRBJ2-2; perhaps TRBD2 as D (5 bases). This clonotype originated in an adult woman who had mild COVID-19 (a few samples of this study predate the infection). Cell type and time point are not known. The sequencing input was PBMCs or a T cell subset sorted from them (not recorded which). Written as DNA, the CDR3 is TGTGCCAGCAGTGGGACGGGATCCGGGGAGCTGTTTTTT. The encoded protein is CASSGTGSGELFF.